The clone carrying this TCR beta chain has at least ten counts. What it binds is not known. Time point of the sample: patch test 1, 2 weeks after DPC sensitization. Indicated treatment: therapeutic diphenylcyclopropenone sensitization with weekly scalp DPC. The data belong to a study of human T cells and chemical hapten exposure. Broader study findings: Alopecia was present in the donors, so their immune response may differ from healthy people's. Expanded TCRs created a significantly greater count of big CDR3 similarity clusters than controls did. DPC sensitization did not alter TCRs above 1 in 1000 frequency. PT1 expanded TCR counts correlated positively with patch test score.

CDR3 size: 14 residues. Germline CDR1 is DFQATT and CDR2 is SNEGSKA (reference sequence). J gave up 3 bases and V 6 bases, and 6 bases lay outside the gene matches. TCRdb ran MiXCR on the RACE reads and lists one entry per CDR3 protein. The sample has fewer than 100,000 distinct CDR3 sequences; roughly 12% are singletons. The sequences come from whole blood, collected in connection with sensitization to the hapten diphenylcyclopropenone (DPC). The chain employs TRBV20-1 and TRBJ1-5, with TRBD1 matching over 9 bases. The sequence was obtained from a woman aged 55-69 years with alopecia areata. Some clones in this sample may be carry-over from other donors' samples. This CDR3 is CSARQGGNNQPQHF. The CDR3 DNA sequence: TGCAGTGCAAGACAGGGGGGAAACAATCAGCCCCAGCATTTT.